The 18 T cell receptor beta chains below come from one sample, sequenced in a study of human T cells and chemical hapten exposure. Time point specified: pre-sensitization, week 0. The sample's treatment: therapeutic diphenylcyclopropenone sensitization with weekly scalp DPC. In TCRdb, the RACE reads were re-called with MiXCR into one record per CDR3 protein. This table has about 120,000 distinct CDR3 sequences, about 13% appearing once. The starting material was whole blood, obtained in connection with sensitization to the hapten diphenylcyclopropenone (DPC). The receptors originated from a woman aged 18 to 35 with alopecia areata. Some clones in this sample may be carry-over from other donors' samples.

The CDR3 nucleotides are TGTGCCAGCAGCGCCGGCCGGTGGACCTACAATGAGCAGTTCTTC. Translating gives CASSAGRWTYNEQFF. This chain connects TRBV9 to TRBJ2-1; no firm D call. The germline V and J ends were trimmed by 3 bases and 2 bases, with 12 bases remaining between them. Germline assignment: CDR1 SGDLS and CDR2 YYNGEE. The CDR3 has 15 amino acids.

This clonotype was seen many times. V usage is TRBV6-6 and J usage is TRBJ2-3; either TRBD1 or TRBD2 may fit D (5 bases each). The V and J ends lost 4 bases and 6 bases respectively, with 11 bases between them. This CDR3 region has 13 residues. Germline loops: CDR1 MNHNY, CDR2 SVGAGI (reference sequence). CDR3 amino acids: CASSSRESDTQYF. As DNA, the CDR3 is TGTGCCAGCAGTTCCAGGGAGTCTGATACGCAGTATTTT.

On this clonotype: A much larger clone differs from this one at a single base, so this may be a read error. The chain combines TRBV7-8 with TRBJ1-5, with 12 bases that match TRBD1. This CDR3 has 17 amino acids. Losses at the gene ends were 4 bases for V and 7 bases for J; bases not matched to a gene: 11. The germline CDR1 and CDR2 sequences are SGHVS and FQNEAQ. CDR3 nucleotide sequence: TGTGCCAGCAGCTCCCTCCGGGACAGGGGGCGACGGCAGCCCCAGCATTTT. Protein sequence: CASSSLRDRGRRQPQHF. The full variable domain, with the rest looked up from reference TRBV7-8 and TRBJ1-5, is GAGVSQSPRYKVAKRGQDVALRCDPISGHVSLFWYQQALGQGPEFLTYFQNEAQLDKSGLPSDRFFAERPEGSVSTLKIQRTQQEDSAVYLCASSSLRDRGRRQPQHFGDGTRLSIL.

This clonotype has only a few counts. The chain combines TRBV27 with TRBJ2-7; possible D gene TRBD1, 5 bases. This CDR3 has 14 residues. Germline V lookup: CDR1 MNHEY, CDR2 SMNVEV (reference sequence). Trimming took off 5 bases at V and 3 bases at J, with 14 bases between the two ends. Written as DNA, the CDR3 is TGTGCCAGCAGTCGTTACCAGGGTCGCTACGAGCAGTACTTC. This gives the protein CASSRYQGRYEQYF.

This clonotype was observed a handful of times. The chain has TRBV9 and TRBJ1-2, with D hard to call. V was shortened by 0 bases and J by 2 bases, with 11 bases between the two germline ends. The CDR3 loop spans 15 amino acids. The germline V gene has CDR1 SGDLS and CDR2 YYNGEE. The CDR3 coding sequence is TGTGCCAGCAGCGTAGGAACTTGGCCGAACTATGGCTACACCTTC. This sequence encodes CASSVGTWPNYGYTF.

This clonotype turned up a few times. This chain joins TRBV4-2 and TRBJ2-1; TRBD2 matches 8 bases. Per the germline V gene, CDR1 is LGHNA and CDR2 is YNFKEQ. V was pared by 3 bases and J by 14 bases, with 21 bases of the junction left unmatched. The CDR3 extends over 17 amino acids. The CDR3 sequence is CASSQQTGTRGPQREFF. The CDR3 region has the DNA TGTGCCAGCAGCCAGCAGACCGGGACTAGAGGCCCCCAAAGAGAGTTCTTC.

The rearrangement links TRBV28 to TRBJ2-2, with 9 bases matching TRBD1. This CDR3 is 15 amino acids long. Germline values: CDR1 MDHEN, CDR2 SYDVKM. Losses at the gene ends were 8 bases for V and 9 bases for J; bases not matched to a gene: 13. The CDR3 protein is CASLSRDRARWELFF. CDR3 bases: TGTGCCAGCCTCTCCCGGGACAGGGCGAGGTGGGAGCTGTTTTTT.

This sequence joins TRBV5-5 and TRBJ2-7; D is undetermined. CDR3 size: 14 residues. The germline V and J ends were trimmed by 0 bases and 4 bases, with 11 bases remaining between them. From germline, CDR1 is SGHKS and CDR2 YYEKEE (reference sequence). This CDR3 is CASSLDPGEYEQYF. In nucleotides, the CDR3 is TGTGCCAGCAGCTTGGATCCCGGAGAATACGAGCAGTACTTC.

This clonotype was seen many times. The chain recombines TRBV6-2 or TRBV6-3 with TRBJ2-3, with a weak D call TRBD1 (5 bases). The germline CDR1 and CDR2 sequences are MNHEY and SVGEGT. There are 12 residues in the CDR3. V was pared by 5 bases and J by 7 bases, with 10 bases between. DNA for the CDR3: TGTGCCAGCAGTCAAGGGGTTAATACGCAGTATTTT. Translated: CASSQGVNTQYF.

The V and J genes are TRBV7-2 and TRBJ2-3; D call uncertain. Germline-derived CDR1 and CDR2 are SGHTA and FQGNSA. CDR3 length equals 12 residues. The V and J ends lost 5 bases and 5 bases respectively, with 8 bases between them. The CDR3 coding sequence is TGTGCCAGCAGCCCTACGAGAGATACGCAGTATTTT. Translation gives CASSPTRDTQYF.

The rearrangement links TRBV5-1 to TRBJ1-1; D unclear. The length of the CDR3 is 13 residues. Germline assignment: CDR1 SGHRS and CDR2 YFSETQ. Trimming took off 0 bases at V and 7 bases at J, with 10 bases between the two ends. The CDR3 DNA sequence: TGCGCCAGCAGCTTGGCCGGTTGGAGTGAAGCTTTCTTT. Its protein is CASSLAGWSEAFF. Combining the CDR3 with reference TRBV5-1 and TRBJ1-1 gives the whole variable domain KAGVTQTPRYLIKTRGQQVTLSCSPISGHRSVSWYQQTPGQGLQFLFEYFSETQRNKGNFPGRFSGRQFSNSRSEMNVSTLELGDSALYLCASSLAGWSEAFFGQGTRLTVV.

This clonotype was detected a few times. The chain employs TRBV5-1 and TRBJ2-2, with D unresolved. Germline CDR1 is SGHRS and CDR2 is YFSETQ. V shed 3 bases and J shed 7 bases, with 13 bases lying between them. The CDR3 is 14 amino acids. The CDR3 protein is CASSSNSQVGELFF. The CDR3 DNA sequence: TGCGCCAGCAGCTCGAACAGTCAAGTCGGGGAGCTGTTTTTT.

In its sample, this clonotype was seen many times. V and J are TRBV12-3 or TRBV12-4 and TRBJ1-4; maybe TRBD1 (5 bases). The CDR3 is 17 amino acids. V shed 6 bases and J shed 5 bases, with 22 bases lying between them. CDR3 in DNA: TGTGCCAGCAGCCCTGGGTGGGGGACGGGGGAGAATGAAAAACTGTTTTTT. Its protein product is CASSPGWGTGENEKLFF.

A few counts support this clonotype. The rearrangement links TRBV5-6 to TRBJ1-6; D perhaps matches TRBD1 (5 bases). V lost 0 bases to trimming and J lost 8 bases, with 9 bases between them. CDR1 is SGHDT and CDR2 is YYEEEE in the germline V gene. The CDR3 extends over 14 amino acids. The CDR3 spells CASSLGGGDSPLHF. DNA of the CDR3: TGTGCCAGCAGCTTGGGAGGAGGGGATTCACCCCTCCACTTT.

This clonotype was recorded many times. The J gene is TRBJ2-2, the V gene TRBV7-6; D is tentatively TRBD1 or TRBD2 (6 bases each). This CDR3 is 16 amino acids long. CDR1 is SGHVS, CDR2 FNYEAQ, per germline. Trimming removed 5 bases at V and 4 bases at J, with 17 bases between. CDR3 amino acids: CASSVNRGAPTGELFF. CDR3 coding DNA: TGTGCCAGCAGCGTAAATAGGGGGGCGCCCACCGGGGAGCTGTTTTTT.

This clonotype was recorded many times. The chain combines TRBV27 with TRBJ1-4; D might be TRBD1 (6 bases). The CDR3 spans 15 residues. Trimming removed 6 bases from V and 8 bases from J, with 19 bases in between. CDR1 is MNHEY and CDR2 is SMNVEV in the germline V gene (reference sequence). The CDR3 reads CASRPRTEVREKLFF. The CDR3 nucleotides are TGTGCCAGCAGGCCCCGGACAGAAGTAAGGGAAAAACTGTTTTTT.

The V and J genes are TRBV7-9 and TRBJ2-5; no clear D gene. Trimming pared 3 bases from V and 4 bases from J, leaving 9 bases between. Germline loops: CDR1 SEHNR, CDR2 FQNEAQ (reference sequence). The CDR3 has 13 residues. The DNA of the CDR3 is TGTGCCAGCAGCTTTAGTGATGGAGAGACCCAGTACTTC. This translates into CASSFSDGETQYF. Supplemented by reference TRBV7-9 and TRBJ2-5, the full variable domain reads DTGVSQNPRHKITKRGQNVTFRCDPISEHNRLYWYRQTLGQGPEFLTYFQNEAQLEKSRLLSDRFSAERPKGSFSTLEIQRTEQGDSAMYLCASSFSDGETQYFGPGTRLLVL.

This chain uses TRBV4-3 with TRBJ1-6, with D uncertain. V was shortened by 1 base and J by 0 bases, with 10 bases between the two germline ends. The CDR3 contains 17 residues. Germline assignment: CDR1 LGHNA and CDR2 YSLEER. CDR3 DNA sequence: TGCGCCAGCAGCCAAGCGACAAGGAGCTCCTATAATTCACCCCTCCACTTT. Protein: CASSQATRSSYNSPLHF.